In its sample, the clone carrying this T cell receptor beta chain was seen many times. Its target is not known. Uncontrolled infection, other autoimmune disease, pregnancy or lactation barred patients from enrollment. Amplified regions were TCR beta CDR3 sequences from RNA transcripts. When the TCR CDR3 underwent first-round RT-PCR, the HTBI primer set was used. One entry per CDR3 protein results from TCRdb running MiXCR on the multiplex PCR reads. Counted here are over 300,000 distinct CDR3 sequences, about an eighth occurring once; the ten biggest clones make up 34%. The sample originates from a study of T cells in Graves' hyperthyroidism and ophthalmopathy. Study as a whole: Peripheral blood was drawn at first diagnosis, prior to all treatment. General study points: The model made its ophthalmopathy prediction, and onset followed a median approximately 6 months later.

The CDR3 length is 15 residues. V was pared by 3 bases and J by 2 bases, with 2 bases of the junction left unmatched. Germline CDR1 is KGHDR and CDR2 is SFDVKD. The clonotype originates from a woman aged 40 to 50 with Graves' ophthalmopathy. V is TRBV24-1 and J is TRBJ1-2; 10 bases align to TRBD1. The sample was blood. Written as DNA, the CDR3 is TGTGCCACCAGTGATCCGACAGGGGGCAACTATGGCTACACCTTC. This sequence encodes CATSDPTGGNYGYTF.